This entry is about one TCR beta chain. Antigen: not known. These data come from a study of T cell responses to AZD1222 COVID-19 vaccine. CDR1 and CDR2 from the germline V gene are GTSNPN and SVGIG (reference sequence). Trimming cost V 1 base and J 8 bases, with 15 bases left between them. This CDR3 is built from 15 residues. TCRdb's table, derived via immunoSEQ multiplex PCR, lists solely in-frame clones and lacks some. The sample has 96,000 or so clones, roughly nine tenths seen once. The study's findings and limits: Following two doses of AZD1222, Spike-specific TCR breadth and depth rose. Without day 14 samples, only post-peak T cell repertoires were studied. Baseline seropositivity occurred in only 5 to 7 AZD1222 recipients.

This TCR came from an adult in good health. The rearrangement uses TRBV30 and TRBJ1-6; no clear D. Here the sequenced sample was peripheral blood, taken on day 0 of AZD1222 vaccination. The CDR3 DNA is TGTGCCTGGAGTGGACAAACCGGAGCTTATTCACCCCTCCACTTT. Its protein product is CAWSGQTGAYSPLHF.